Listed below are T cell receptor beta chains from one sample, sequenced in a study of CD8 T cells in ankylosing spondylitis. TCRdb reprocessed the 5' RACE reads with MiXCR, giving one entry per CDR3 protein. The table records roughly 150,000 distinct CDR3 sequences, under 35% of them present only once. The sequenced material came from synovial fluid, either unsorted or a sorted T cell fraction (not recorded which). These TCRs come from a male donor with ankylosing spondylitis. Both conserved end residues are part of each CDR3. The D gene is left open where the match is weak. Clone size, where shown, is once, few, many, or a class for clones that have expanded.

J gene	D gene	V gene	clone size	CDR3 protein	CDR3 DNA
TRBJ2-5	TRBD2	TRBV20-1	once	CSARYGRGQETQYF	TGCAGTGCTAGATACGGGAGGGGACAAGAGACCCAGTACTTC
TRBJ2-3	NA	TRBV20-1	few	CSARVVGQFTDTQYF	TGCAGTGCTAGGGTGGTCGGACAGTTCACAGATACGCAGTATTTT
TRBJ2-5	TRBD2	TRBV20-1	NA	CSARDLLAGVGETQYF	TGCAGTGCTAGAGATTTACTAGCGGGAGTCGGGGAGACCCAGTACTTC
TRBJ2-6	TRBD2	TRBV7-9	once	CASFPGTSGSGANVLTF	TGTGCCAGTTTCCCCGGGACTAGCGGGTCTGGGGCCAACGTCCTGACTTTC
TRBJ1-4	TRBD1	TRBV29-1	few	CSVGDRGRGEKLFF	TGCAGCGTGGGCGACAGGGGGCGAGGTGAAAAACTGTTTTTT
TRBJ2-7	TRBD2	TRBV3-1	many	CASSQDGGGYEQYF	TGTGCCAGCAGCCAAGATGGCGGGGGGTACGAGCAGTACTTC
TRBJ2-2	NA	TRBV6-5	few	CASSYKAGNTGELFF	TGTGCCAGCAGTTACAAGGCAGGAAACACCGGGGAGCTGTTTTTT
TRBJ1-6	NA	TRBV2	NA	CASREGSGNSPLHF	TGTGCCAGCAGGGAGGGTTCGGGTAATTCACCCCTCCACTTT
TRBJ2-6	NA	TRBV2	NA	CASSEAGPEANVLTF	TGTGCCAGCAGTGAAGCGGGGCCGGAGGCCAACGTCCTGACTTTC
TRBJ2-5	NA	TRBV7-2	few	CASSLGGLGPQETQYF	TGTGCCAGCAGCTTAGGGGGGTTGGGGCCTCAAGAGACCCAGTACTTC
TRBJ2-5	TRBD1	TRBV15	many	CATSRTDRVGETQYF	TGTGCCACCAGCAGAACCGACAGGGTTGGGGAGACCCAGTACTTC
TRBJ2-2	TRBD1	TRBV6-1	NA	CASRSPRGTGGNTGELFF	TGTGCCAGCAGGTCCCCAAGGGGGACAGGGGGGAACACCGGGGAGCTGTTTTTT
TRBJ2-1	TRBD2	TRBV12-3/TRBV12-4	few	CASSFNGGSFYNEQFF	TGTGCCAGCAGTTTTAATGGCGGGAGCTTCTACAATGAGCAGTTCTTC
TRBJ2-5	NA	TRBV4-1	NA	CASSQDLSSRGQETQYF	TGCGCCAGCAGCCAAGATCTGTCCTCCAGGGGCCAAGAGACCCAGTACTTC
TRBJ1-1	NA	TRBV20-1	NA	CSANPAGSNTEAFF	TGCAGTGCCAATCCGGCCGGATCGAACACTGAAGCTTTCTTT
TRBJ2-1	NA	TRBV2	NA	CASIRAYNEQFF	TGTGCCAGCATCCGGGCCTACAATGAGCAGTTCTTC
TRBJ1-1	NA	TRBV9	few	CASSASGLPNTEAFF	TGTGCCAGCAGCGCTTCCGGACTGCCGAACACTGAAGCTTTCTTT
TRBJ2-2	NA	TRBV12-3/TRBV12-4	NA	CASDREDPTGELFF	TGTGCCAGCGACAGGGAGGACCCCACCGGGGAGCTGTTTTTT
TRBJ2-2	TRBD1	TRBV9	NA	CASSLHDREYTGELFF	TGTGCCAGCAGCCTACACGACAGGGAATACACCGGGGAGCTGTTTTTT
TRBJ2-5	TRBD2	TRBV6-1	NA	CASSPLGLAEQETQYF	TGTGCCAGCAGTCCCCTGGGACTAGCGGAGCAAGAGACCCAGTACTTC
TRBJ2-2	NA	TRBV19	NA	CASSIFTGELFF	TGTGCCAGTAGTATCTTCACCGGGGAGCTGTTTTTT
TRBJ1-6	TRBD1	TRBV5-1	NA	CASSLGGQSPLHF	TGCGCCAGCAGCTTGGGGGGACAGTCACCCCTCCACTTT
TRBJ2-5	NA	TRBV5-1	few	CASSFMDPETQYF	TGCGCCAGCAGCTTTATGGACCCAGAGACCCAGTACTTC
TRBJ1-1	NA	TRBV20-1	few	CSARDVLGTDGGNTEAFF	TGCAGTGCTAGGGACGTACTCGGGACGGACGGTGGGAACACTGAAGCTTTCTTT
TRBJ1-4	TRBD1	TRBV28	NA	CASRPGGADEKLFF	TGTGCCAGCAGGCCAGGGGGCGCAGATGAAAAACTGTTTTTT
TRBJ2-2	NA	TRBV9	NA	CASSVELTNTGELFF	TGTGCCAGCAGCGTAGAATTGACGAACACCGGGGAGCTGTTTTTT
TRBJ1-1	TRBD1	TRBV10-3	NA	CAISPTWTGGAGEAFF	TGTGCCATCAGCCCAACCTGGACAGGGGGCGCGGGTGAAGCTTTCTTT
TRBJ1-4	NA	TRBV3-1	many	CASSRGRTLNEKLFF	TGTGCCAGCAGCCGCGGACGGACTCTTAATGAAAAACTGTTTTTT
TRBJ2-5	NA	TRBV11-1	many	CASSLVGRGRGSKETQYF	TGTGCCAGCAGCTTAGTCGGCAGGGGTCGAGGATCGAAAGAGACCCAGTACTTC
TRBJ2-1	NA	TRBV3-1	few	CASSQNPASYNEQFF	TGTGCCAGCAGCCAAAACCCGGCCTCCTACAATGAGCAGTTCTTC
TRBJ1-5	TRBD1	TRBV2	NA	CASSQQGSRGQPQHF	TGTGCCAGCAGTCAACAGGGGAGTCGGGGTCAGCCCCAGCATTTT
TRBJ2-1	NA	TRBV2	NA	CASIEGGRRVRNEQFF	TGTGCCAGCATCGAAGGGGGGCGCAGGGTAAGGAATGAGCAGTTCTTC
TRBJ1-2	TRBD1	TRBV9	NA	CASSPTGTAGGYTF	TGTGCCAGCAGCCCAACAGGGACAGCTGGTGGCTACACCTTC
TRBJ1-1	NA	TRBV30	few	CAWSVRPSGVAGEAFF	TGTGCCTGGAGTGTACGTCCAAGTGGGGTAGCAGGTGAAGCTTTCTTT
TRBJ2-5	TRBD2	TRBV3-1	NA	CASSLRGAAVKETQYF	TGTGCCAGCAGCCTGCGGGGGGCCGCAGTTAAAGAGACCCAGTACTTC
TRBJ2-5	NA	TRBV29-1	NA	CSAPRGNQETQYF	TGCAGCGCTCCTAGGGGGAACCAAGAGACCCAGTACTTC
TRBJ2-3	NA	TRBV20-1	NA	CSAWTDSRPDTQCF	TGCAGTGCTTGGACAGACTCCCGGCCAGATACGCAGTGTTTT